The sequence of this T cell receptor beta chain was determined in a study of CD8 T cells in Susac syndrome. The RNA input was roughly 0.45 to 1 ug, and it was reverse transcribed with random hexamers. Amplification of the TCR beta CDR3 was carried out by immunoSEQ multiplex PCR, which spanned a total of 54 Vbeta and 13 Jbeta segments. Via MiXCR, TCRdb re-called the immunoSEQ multiplex PCR reads, giving one row per CDR3 protein. The profile shows 150,000 to 200,000 distinct CDR3 sequences, over 90% of them singletons. CDR1 LGHNA and CDR2 YNFKEQ come from the germline V gene. This CDR3 has 15 residues. Trimming stripped 0 bases from V and 7 bases from J, with 13 bases between.

This TCR came from a human donor with Susac syndrome. The chain couples TRBV4-2 to TRBJ1-5; possible D gene TRBD1, 6 bases. The sequenced material came from CD4+ T cells from PBMCs. CDR3 in amino acids: CASSQDQGGGQPQHF. CDR3 in DNA: TGTGCCAGCAGCCAAGATCAGGGAGGGGGGCAGCCCCAGCATTTT.